Here is one TCR beta chain with its context. PCR was performed using 60 Vbeta and 13 Jbeta primers. Here immunoSEQ multiplex PCR was the method, and the copy in TCRdb shows in-frame clones only, minus some. Of fewer than 200,000 clones listed, about 77% were seen once; the top ten hold more than 2%. Trimming left V 5 bases short and J 1 base short, with 11 bases between. Germline V CDR1 and CDR2: MDHEN, SYDVKM. The length of the CDR3 is 14 residues. The data belong to a study of cytomegalovirus exposure and HLA in healthy donors. The chain joins TRBV28 to TRBJ1-1, with D maybe TRBD1 (6 bases). The sequencing input was PBMCs. The TCR originated in a man in his sixties in good health and CMV-seronegative. CDR3 DNA sequence: TGTGCCAGCAGTCCGGCAGGGGAGAACACTGAAGCTTTCTTT. Residues: CASSPAGENTEAFF.